In its sample, the clone carrying this T cell receptor beta chain was seen many times. Antigen unknown. TCRdb re-analysed the RT-PCR reads in MiXCR, keeping a single row per CDR3 protein. The data show over 400,000 distinct CDR3 sequences, with under 15% seen just once and around 13% held by the top ten. The CDR3 consists of 14 residues. The V gene lost 7 bases and the J gene lost 7 bases, with 21 bases spanning the gap. Germline assignment: CDR1 SGHRS and CDR2 YFSETQ. The data are from a study of response to subunit inactivated influenza vaccine. Study-level points and caveats: It was suggested by the authors that few new T cells are recruited by each seasonal influenza vaccination.

Sequencing was performed on PBMCs from blood, taken 45 days after vaccination. The TCR sequence derives from a man aged 45 to 65 who received an inactivated influenza vaccine. The J gene is TRBJ2-7, the V gene TRBV5-1; D not resolved. In DNA, the CDR3 is TGCGCCAGCGGGTCCGGCGAGACCCTGGGGGAGCAGTACTTC. This translates into CASGSGETLGEQYF.